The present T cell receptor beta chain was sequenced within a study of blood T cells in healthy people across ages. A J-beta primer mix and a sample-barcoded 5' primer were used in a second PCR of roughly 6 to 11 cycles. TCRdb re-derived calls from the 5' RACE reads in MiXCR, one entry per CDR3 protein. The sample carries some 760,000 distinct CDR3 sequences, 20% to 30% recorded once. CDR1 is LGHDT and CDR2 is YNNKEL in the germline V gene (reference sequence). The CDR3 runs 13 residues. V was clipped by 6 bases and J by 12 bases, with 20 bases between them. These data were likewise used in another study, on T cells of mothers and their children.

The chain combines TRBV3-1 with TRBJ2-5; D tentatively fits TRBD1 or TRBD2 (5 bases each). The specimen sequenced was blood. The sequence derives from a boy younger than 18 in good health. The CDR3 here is CASSPGTQAAEYF. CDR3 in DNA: TGTGCCAGCAGTCCCGGGACCCAGGCAGCGGAGTACTTC.